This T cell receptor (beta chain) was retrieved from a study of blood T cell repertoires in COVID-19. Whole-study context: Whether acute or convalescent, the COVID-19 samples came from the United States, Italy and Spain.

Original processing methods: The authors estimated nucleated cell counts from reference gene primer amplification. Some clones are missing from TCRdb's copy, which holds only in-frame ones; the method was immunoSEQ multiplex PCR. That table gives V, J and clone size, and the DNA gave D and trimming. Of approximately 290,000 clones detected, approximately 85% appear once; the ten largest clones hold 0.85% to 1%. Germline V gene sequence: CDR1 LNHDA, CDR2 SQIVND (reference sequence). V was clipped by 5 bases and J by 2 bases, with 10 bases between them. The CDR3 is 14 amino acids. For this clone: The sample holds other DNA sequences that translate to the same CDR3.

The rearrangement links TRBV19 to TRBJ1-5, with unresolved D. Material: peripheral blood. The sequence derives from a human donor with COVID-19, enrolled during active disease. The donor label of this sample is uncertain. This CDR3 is CASSVTGGNQPQHF. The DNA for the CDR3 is TGTGCCAGTAGTGTAACCGGGGGCAATCAGCCCCAGCATTTT.